The next 27 T cell receptor beta chains were all read from a single sample in a study of technical replicates of blood from several donors. Assay: immunoSEQ multiplex PCR; the TCRdb copy retains only in-frame clones and omits some. Of about 66,000 clones listed, approximately 88% were seen once; the top ten hold 4% to 5%. Material: PBMCs. Every receptor here comes from a human donor in good health. Some clones in this sample may be carry-over from other donors' samples.

The gene calls are TRBV7-2 and TRBJ1-1; 8 bases align to TRBD1. Germline CDR1 SGHTA, CDR2 FQGNSA. The J segment lost 3 bases and the V segment lost 5 bases, leaving 5 bases of the junction unmatched. The CDR3 extends over 14 amino acids. CDR3 region: CASSPGQAYTEAFF. The DNA for the CDR3 is TGTGCCAGCAGCCCGGGACAGGCATACACTGAAGCTTTCTTT. Supplemented by reference TRBV7-2 and TRBJ1-1, the full variable domain reads GAGVSQSPSNKVTEKGKDVELRCDPISGHTALYWYRQSLGQGLEFLIYFQGNSAPDKSGLPSDRFSAERTGGSVSTLTIQRTQQEDSAVYLCASSPGQAYTEAFFGQGTRLTVV.

The chain recombines TRBV7-2 with TRBJ1-6, with 7 bases lining up with TRBD1. This CDR3 region has 15 residues. The junction had 6 bases not matched to a gene; V was cut back by 5 bases and J by 5 bases. Germline lookup yields CDR1 SGHTA and CDR2 FQGNSA. CDR3 amino acids: CASSKQGSHNSPLHF. The CDR3 DNA follows: TGTGCCAGCAGCAAACAGGGGTCCCATAATTCACCCCTCCACTTT.

This clone has just a few counts. The gene calls are TRBV7-6 and TRBJ2-1, with D tentatively TRBD2 (6 bases). Germline-derived CDR1 and CDR2 are SGHVS and FNYEAQ. The ends were cut back, 8 bases at V and 9 bases at J, with 14 bases in the middle. This CDR3 has 12 amino acids. The CDR3 spells CASSLGGGEQFF. CDR3 DNA: TGTGCCAGCTCCCTGGGGGGTGGTGAGCAGTTCTTC.

The chain links TRBV2 to TRBJ1-1; the match to TRBD1 covers 10 bases. The V and J ends lost 4 bases and 5 bases, in that order; junction bases with no gene match: 4. The CDR3 is 14 amino acids. Germline V CDR1 and CDR2: SNHLY, FYNNEI. CDR3: CASSARDRGTEAFF. The CDR3 DNA reads as TGTGCCAGCAGTGCCCGGGACAGGGGTACTGAAGCTTTCTTT.

The CDR3 DNA reads as TGTGCCAGCAGCAAAAGGTCGGGGTCTGGCTACACCTTC. It codes for CASSKRSGSGYTF. The gene calls are TRBV2 and TRBJ1-2; D remains ambiguous. CDR1 is SNHLY, CDR2 FYNNEI, per germline. CDR3 length: 13 residues. Trimming removed 6 bases at V and 7 bases at J, with 15 bases between.

This clone was seen a single time. The chain combines TRBV5-5 with TRBJ1-3; D is perhaps TRBD1 (6 bases). CDR1 is SGHKS, CDR2 YYEKEE, per germline (reference sequence). The CDR3 is 15 residues long. Trimming pared 6 bases from V and 1 base from J, leaving 14 bases between. The chain's CDR3 is CASNIRGESGNTIYF. The CDR3, as DNA: TGTGCCAGCAACATCAGGGGAGAATCTGGAAACACCATATATTTT.

The chain joins TRBV2 to TRBJ1-3, with D tentatively TRBD1 (5 bases). Trimming pared 5 bases from V and 0 bases from J, leaving 14 bases between. The germline gives CDR1 SNHLY, CDR2 FYNNEI. This CDR3 has 16 amino acids. The CDR3 sequence: CASSLLDRFSGNTIYF. CDR3 DNA: TGTGCCAGCAGTCTCCTCGACAGATTCTCTGGAAACACCATATATTTT. The whole variable domain, filled in from reference TRBV2 and TRBJ1-3, reads EPEVTQTPSHQVTQMGQEVILRCVPISNHLYFYWYRQILGQKVEFLVSFYNNEISEKSEIFDDQFSVERPDGSNFTLKIRSTKLEDSAMYFCASSLLDRFSGNTIYFGEGSWLTVV.

This clone came up a few times. V usage is TRBV6-5 and J usage is TRBJ1-2, with 8 nucleotides matching TRBD1. Germline-derived CDR1 and CDR2 are MNHEY and SVGAGI. V lost 6 bases and J lost 8; bases outside the gene matches: 8. The CDR3 is made up of 13 amino acids. CDR3 nucleotides: TGTGCCAGCAGGGTGGGACAGGAGGTGGGCTACACCTTC. Residues: CASRVGQEVGYTF.

The genes are TRBV7-3 and TRBJ2-1; D gene ambiguous. The germline gives CDR1 SGHTA, CDR2 FQGTGA. This CDR3 has 14 residues. Trimming removed 3 bases from V and 0 bases from J, with 6 bases in between. The CDR3: CASSFYGSYNEQFF. CDR3 sequence (DNA): TGTGCCAGCAGCTTCTACGGCTCCTACAATGAGCAGTTCTTC.

This chain joins TRBV2 and TRBJ1-1; 11 nucleotides line up with TRBD1. The CDR3 spans 13 residues. The germline gives CDR1 SNHLY, CDR2 FYNNEI. V lost 10 bases and J lost 3; bases outside the gene matches: 4. CDR3 DNA sequence: TGTGCCACCGGACAGGGGGCTTACACTGAAGCTTTCTTT. Translation gives CATGQGAYTEAFF.

This clone was seen only once. The V call is TRBV19, the J call TRBJ2-6, with 8 bases matching TRBD1. The CDR3 runs to 15 residues. Looked up from germline, CDR1 is LNHDA and CDR2 is SQIVND (reference sequence). The junction had 4 bases not matched to a gene; V was cut back by 5 bases and J by 4 bases. For the CDR3, the DNA is TGTGCCAGTAGTGAGACAGGGGCCGGGGCCAACGTCCTGACTTTC. It is translated as CASSETGAGANVLTF.

The chain couples TRBV19 to TRBJ2-7, with unresolved D. V dropped 0 bases and J dropped 3 bases, with 12 bases sitting between them. Germline V gives CDR1 LNHDA, CDR2 SQIVND (reference sequence). This CDR3 spans 15 amino acids. The CDR3 sequence: CASSIDRRMIYEQYF. CDR3 coding DNA: TGTGCCAGTAGTATAGATCGCAGGATGATCTACGAGCAGTACTTC.

The chain has TRBV2 and TRBJ2-3, with TRBD2 matching over 9 bases. V shed 2 bases, J shed 7 bases, and the junction held 7 bases outside the gene matches. The CDR3 is 15 amino acids. The germline V gene has CDR1 SNHLY and CDR2 FYNNEI. Written as DNA, the CDR3 is TGTGCCAGCAGTGAAATAGGCGGGGGGGTAAATACGCAGTATTTT. Protein: CASSEIGGGVNTQYF.

The chain links TRBV30 to TRBJ2-1, with 8 nucleotides matching TRBD2. The CDR3 is 14 residues long. The V gene's germline CDR1 is GTSNPN and CDR2 SVGIG (reference sequence). V shed 3 bases, J shed 8 bases, and the junction held 9 bases outside the gene matches. The CDR3 nucleotides are TGTGCCTGGAGAATAGGGACTAGTCCACATGAGCAGTTCTTC. Amino acid sequence: CAWRIGTSPHEQFF.

V and J are TRBV4-3 and TRBJ1-2, with 8 bases fitting TRBD1. Germline V gene lookup returns CDR1 LGHNA and CDR2 YSLEER. V was pared by 0 bases and J by 8 bases, with 8 bases of the junction left unmatched. The CDR3 spans 15 residues. CDR3 sequence reads: CASSQDVAGGWGYTF. DNA for the CDR3: TGCGCCAGCAGCCAAGATGTAGCAGGGGGCTGGGGCTACACCTTC.

This clone was detected only a few times. The chain has TRBV5-8 and TRBJ2-5, with 12 bases matching TRBD2. The V segment lost 3 bases and the J segment 5 bases; nucleotides outside the gene matches: 8. The germline CDR1 and CDR2 sequences are SGHTS and YDEGEE. The CDR3 is made up of 16 amino acids. The chain's CDR3 is CASSSGLAGVQETQYF. CDR3 DNA: TGTGCCAGCAGCTCGGGACTAGCGGGTGTACAGGAGACCCAGTACTTC.

The rearrangement links TRBV19 to TRBJ2-7; D possibly corresponds to TRBD2 (6 bases). Germline V gene lookup returns CDR1 LNHDA and CDR2 SQIVND (reference sequence). Deletions cut 9 bases from V and 3 bases from J, with 15 bases between. The CDR3 has 13 residues. CDR3 DNA: TGTGCCAGCACTCCGGGACTCCTCTACGAGCAGTACTTC. It encodes CASTPGLLYEQYF.

This chain links TRBV4-1 with TRBJ1-5; the match to TRBD1 covers 9 bases. Germline CDR1 and CDR2: MGHRA and YSYEKL. V dropped 0 bases and J dropped 0; count of bases not matched to a gene: 3. The CDR3 has 17 residues. The CDR3 sequence is CASSQDGTGLSNQPQHF. In DNA, the CDR3 is TGCGCCAGCAGCCAAGATGGGACAGGGCTTAGCAATCAGCCCCAGCATTTT.

The sample holds one count of this clone. The chain uses TRBV4-3 and TRBJ1-4; D might be TRBD1 (5 bases). The length of the CDR3 is 14 residues. The germline V gene encodes CDR1 LGHNA and CDR2 YSLEER. Trimming took 4 bases from V and 6 from J, leaving 12 bases between them. CDR3 bases: TGCGCCAGCAGCCGGTGGGGGACTTATGAAAAACTGTTTTTT. As protein: CASSRWGTYEKLFF.

This chain joins TRBV6-5 and TRBJ1-1; D is perhaps TRBD1 (6 bases). The CDR3 is 11 amino acids. Trimming removed 8 bases at V and 6 bases at J, with 10 bases between. Germline-derived CDR1 and CDR2 are MNHEY and SVGAGI. In DNA form, the CDR3 reads TGTGCCAGCTCTTCAGGGGCTGAAGCTTTCTTT. Translation: CASSSGAEAFF.

This clone has a handful of counts. CDR3: CASSRISLGLQETQYF. The CDR3, as DNA: TGTGCCAGCAGCCGCATATCTTTGGGGCTCCAAGAGACCCAGTACTTC. The V and J genes are TRBV14 and TRBJ2-5; D possibly corresponds to TRBD1 (5 bases). CDR1 is SGHDN, CDR2 FVKESK, per germline. Trimming cost V 4 bases and J 1 base, with 16 bases left between them. The CDR3 sequence is 16 residues long.

The rearrangement joins TRBV5-8 to TRBJ2-1; D is unclear. Germline CDR1 and CDR2: SGHTS and YDEGEE. The CDR3 consists of 14 residues. The ends were cut back, 0 bases at V and 0 bases at J, with 4 bases in the middle. CDR3 in amino acids: CASSLGSSYNEQFF. The CDR3 DNA is TGTGCCAGCAGCTTGGGCAGCTCCTACAATGAGCAGTTCTTC.

This clone was recorded only once. The V and J genes are TRBV5-5 and TRBJ2-2, with 8 bases lining up with TRBD1. Germline assignment: CDR1 SGHKS and CDR2 YYEKEE (reference sequence). Trimming removed 2 bases from V and 6 bases from J; junction bases left unmatched: 0. This CDR3 contains 13 residues. The chain's CDR3 is CASSLQGAGELFF. Written as DNA, the CDR3 is TGTGCCAGCAGCTTACAGGGGGCCGGGGAGCTGTTTTTT.

The chain joins TRBV5-1 to TRBJ2-1; D may be TRBD1 (6 bases). This CDR3 comprises 16 residues. CDR1 and CDR2 from the germline V gene are SGHRS and YFSETQ. Trimming stripped 1 base from V and 4 bases from J, with 15 bases between. The CDR3 nucleotides read TGCGCCAGCAGCTTGTCCCGGGACACCATATACAATGAGCAGTTCTTC. Translated: CASSLSRDTIYNEQFF.

V is TRBV6-5 and J is TRBJ2-3, with 7 nucleotides matching TRBD2. CDR3 length: 16 amino acids. Germline values: CDR1 MNHEY, CDR2 SVGAGI. Germline trimming cut 2 bases from V and 4 bases from J; bases unmatched to any gene: 9. Here the CDR3 reads CASSYGAGESSDTQYF. Here the CDR3 DNA reads TGTGCCAGCAGTTACGGGGCGGGAGAATCATCAGATACGCAGTATTTT.

The chain couples TRBV10-1 to TRBJ1-1; D ambiguous. Per germline, CDR1 WNHNN and CDR2 SYGVQD (reference sequence). This CDR3 is 14 amino acids long. V dropped 4 bases and J dropped 6 bases, with 15 bases sitting between them. The CDR3 nucleotides are TGCGCCAGCAGTGGACCTTGGGCTACCCCTGAAGCTTTCTTT. It is translated as CASSGPWATPEAFF.

The chain has TRBV4-1 and TRBJ2-5; the match to TRBD2 covers 11 bases. Germline trimming cut 3 bases from V and 1 base from J; bases unmatched to any gene: 10. The CDR3 sequence is 18 residues long. CDR1 MGHRA and CDR2 YSYEKL come from the germline V gene. The CDR3 protein is CASSQTSTGTSGQETQYF. CDR3 in DNA: TGCGCCAGCAGCCAGACATCTACCGGGACTAGCGGCCAAGAGACCCAGTACTTC.